This T cell receptor beta chain was sequenced in a study of T cells after yellow fever vaccination. Study findings and constraints: In post-booster samples, most primary-vaccination clones reappeared (about 96% CD4, roughly 90% CD8).

Template-switching 5'RACE yielded the TCR cDNA; a universal primer site and UMIs were added in the process. TCRdb re-called the 5' RACE reads through MiXCR, storing one row per CDR3 protein. The sample lists 170,000 or so distinct CDR3 sequences, roughly 8.8% occurring once. The CDR3 is 13 residues long. Germline V lookup: CDR1 SGHAT, CDR2 FQDESV (reference sequence). J lost 3 bases, V lost 10 bases, and 6 bases had no gene match. On this clonotype itself: What it binds is unknown.

The genes are TRBV11-1 and TRBJ2-4; 7 positions agree with TRBD1. The clonotype comes from a man younger than 30 who received the YFV17D yellow fever vaccine. The sequences come from CD8+ T cells sorted from PBMCs, collected 45 days after the yellow fever booster vaccination. The CDR3 region has the DNA TGTGCCACCCAAGGGACAGACAAAAACATTCAGTACTTC. As protein: CATQGTDKNIQYF.